A selection of T cell receptor beta chains follows, all from one sample in a study of cytomegalovirus exposure and HLA in healthy donors. The assay was immunoSEQ multiplex PCR, and TCRdb's table has in-frame clones only and misses some. Of about 85,000 clones listed, around four fifths are singletons. The material sequenced was PBMCs. The receptor set was obtained from a boy between 5 and 17 years old in good health and CMV-seronegative. Each CDR3 is given with its conserved first and last residue. The D gene is left open where the match is weak. Some rows mark clone size as missing; the rest say once, few, many or name a class of expanded clone.

d_call j_call clone_size v_call cdr3_nt cdr3_aa
- TRBJ1-2 - TRBV7-6 TGTGCCAGCAGCCTATCCCGGGAGGTCTATGGCTACACCTTC CASSLSREVYGYTF
TRBD1 TRBJ1-2 - TRBV19 TGTGCCAGTAGTGACAGGGGGCTGGGCGGCTACACCTTC CASSDRGLGGYTF
TRBD2 TRBJ2-3 - TRBV25-1 TGTGCCAGCAGTTTTTTTAGCGGGGGCCACTTGGATACGCAGTATTTT CASSFFSGGHLDTQYF
TRBD1 TRBJ2-5 - TRBV19 TGTGCCAGTAGTATGCAGGGGGAAGTAGAGACCCAGTACTTC CASSMQGEVETQYF
TRBD2 TRBJ2-3 - TRBV9 TGTGCCAGCAGCTTACAGACTAGCGGGGGGGCAGATACGCAGTATTTT CASSLQTSGGADTQYF
- TRBJ2-7 - TRBV5-6 TGTGCCAGCAGCTTGGCCAGGGAAATCGACGAGCAGTACTTC CASSLAREIDEQYF
- TRBJ2-7 - TRBV28 TGTGCCAGCAGAATCGGACTATTCCCTTACGAGCAGTACTTC CASRIGLFPYEQYF
- TRBJ1-2 - TRBV7-9 TGTGCCGCAGATAATGGCTACACCTTC CAADNGYTF
- TRBJ1-2 - TRBV29-1 TGCAGCGTGCAAGCGACAGAAAGCTATGGCTACACCTTC CSVQATESYGYTF
TRBD1 TRBJ2-1 few TRBV15 TGTGCCACCAGCAGTGTCCGGGACAGAAGAGAGCAGTTCTTC CATSSVRDRREQFF
TRBD2 TRBJ2-1 - TRBV5-4 TGTGCCAGCAGCCCACTAGCGGCAGACCGAAAGGAGCAGTTCTTC CASSPLAADRKEQFF
TRBD1 TRBJ2-5 - TRBV9 TGTGCCAGCAGCGGGGGGGACAGGGTATTGGAGACCCAGTACTTC CASSGGDRVLETQYF
- TRBJ1-2 - TRBV7-2 TGTGCCAGCAGCGCGGATTCCTATGGCTACACCTTC CASSADSYGYTF
- TRBJ2-5 - TRBV27 TGTGCCAGCAGTTCTGATGGGGCGGCAGAGACCCAGTACTTC CASSSDGAAETQYF
TRBD1 TRBJ2-7 - TRBV29-1 TGCAGCGTTGAAGGGACGGACAGGGGGGTCGAGCAGTACTTC CSVEGTDRGVEQYF
- TRBJ1-1 - TRBV5-1 TGCGCCAGCAGCTTGTCACAGATTGCGAACACTGAAGCTTTCTTT CASSLSQIANTEAFF
- TRBJ1-5 - TRBV28 TGTGCCAGCAGGCTAAACAGCAATCAGCCCCAGCATTTT CASRLNSNQPQHF
TRBD2 TRBJ2-1 - TRBV30 TGTGCCTGGAAGGGGTGGGAGCGGGAAGTTTTTGATGAGCAGTTCTTC CAWKGWEREVFDEQFF
TRBD1 TRBJ2-2 - TRBV7-2 TGTGCCAGCAGCCGGGGGACAGGGAAAACCGGGGAGCTGTTTTTT CASSRGTGKTGELFF
TRBD1 TRBJ1-1 once TRBV25-1 TGTGCCAGCAGGCGACAGGGACTCTCGGCGGGTCTTGGCTCTGAAGCTTTCTTT CASRRQGLSAGLGSEAFF
TRBD2 TRBJ2-3 - TRBV7-6 TGTGCCAGCAGCCGAGGGGCTAGCGGAGATACGCAGTATTTT CASSRGASGDTQYF
- TRBJ1-2 - TRBV6-5 TGTGCCAGCAGATCGCACTCCCAATATGGCTACACCTTC CASRSHSQYGYTF
TRBD2 TRBJ2-3 few TRBV6-6 TGTGCCAGCAGTCCCCCGGGAGCGGGGGTCACAGATACGCAGTATTTT CASSPPGAGVTDTQYF
- TRBJ2-5 few TRBV9 TGTGCCAGCAGCCCCCGGTGGCAAGAGACCCAGTACTTC CASSPRWQETQYF
- TRBJ1-2 - TRBV19 TGTGCCAGTAGAACCGACAGCCGGACCTATGGCTACACCTTC CASRTDSRTYGYTF
- TRBJ1-1 - TRBV18 TGTGCCAGCTCACCCACGCGGGGCACTGAAGCTTTCTTT CASSPTRGTEAFF
- TRBJ2-7 - TRBV14 TGTGCCAGCAGCCAAGCCGCTGTGGAGGGGAAGCAGTACTTC CASSQAAVEGKQYF
- TRBJ2-1 - TRBV14 TGTGCCAGCAGCCCCCCCACGGGACTCCAGATAGGAGAGCAGTTCTTC CASSPPTGLQIGEQFF
- TRBJ1-3 - TRBV29-1 TGCAGCGTTGAAGATCGAGGGCCTGGAAACACCATATATTTT CSVEDRGPGNTIYF
TRBD2 TRBJ2-7 - TRBV27 TGTGCCAGCAGTACCCTTAGCGGGAGTTCCAACGAGCAGTACTTC CASSTLSGSSNEQYF
TRBD1 TRBJ2-7 - TRBV27 TGTGCCAGCAGTTCCTTAGACAGGGTTTACGAGCAGTACTTC CASSSLDRVYEQYF
- TRBJ2-6 - TRBV11-2 TGTGCCAGCAGGGGGTTCTTAGGGGCGCAAAATGCTGGGGCCAACGTCCTGACTTTC CASRGFLGAQNAGANVLTF
- TRBJ2-7 - TRBV4-3 TGCGCCAGCAGCCCCAGCCCCGCGGGCAGTTCCTACGAGCAGTACTTC CASSPSPAGSSYEQYF
TRBD2 TRBJ2-7 - TRBV4-1 TGCGCCAGCAGCCAGTTAGCGGGAGGTTTCTCCTACGAGCAGTACTTC CASSQLAGGFSYEQYF
- TRBJ1-1 - TRBV29-1 TGCAGCGCGGACGAGGGCACTGAAGCTTTCTTT CSADEGTEAFF
- TRBJ1-5 - TRBV7-2 TGTGCCAGCACCTTGGGGTTGACCCCTCGGGGAGGCAGCCCCCAGCATTTT CASTLGLTPRGGSPQHF
TRBD1 TRBJ1-1 - TRBV4-3 TGCGCCAGCAGCCTAGACAGGGGATCGAACACTGAAGCTTTCTTT CASSLDRGSNTEAFF
TRBD1 TRBJ2-7 - TRBV28 TGTGCCAGCAGTCAAACTAGGACAGGGCATAAGCAGTACTTC CASSQTRTGHKQYF
- TRBJ1-1 - TRBV15 TGTGCCACCAGCAGAGATGCCGGGGTGGTGAGTACTGAAGCTTTCTTT CATSRDAGVVSTEAFF
- TRBJ2-1 - TRBV13 TGTGCCAGCAGCTTAAGGGGCAGCGATGAGCAGTTCTTC CASSLRGSDEQFF
- TRBJ1-2 - TRBV30 TGTGCCCGGGGCAGGGGAAATGGCTACACCTTC CARGRGNGYTF
- TRBJ1-3 - TRBV4-3 TGCGCCAGCAGCCCGCAGAGCGGAACGGCCGACACCATATATTTT CASSPQSGTADTIYF
- TRBJ1-5 - TRBV28 TGTGCCAGCAGCCCGGACGCGGGTGGCCAGCCCCAGCATTTT CASSPDAGGQPQHF
- TRBJ2-7 - TRBV2 TGTGCCAGCCAAGCGGACTACGAGCAGTACTTC CASQADYEQYF
- TRBJ2-7 - TRBV20-1 TGCAGTGCTATTCGCGGCGAGCAGTACTTC CSAIRGEQYF
- TRBJ1-1 - TRBV6-1 TGTGCCAGCAGTGCCCGGGAGAACACTGAAGCTTTCTTT CASSARENTEAFF
- TRBJ1-5 - TRBV28 TGTGCCAGCAGCCATCAGGGTTTAGGCAATCAGCCCCAGCATTTT CASSHQGLGNQPQHF
TRBD2 TRBJ2-1 few TRBV15 TGTGCCACCAGCACCGGGACTAGCGAATCCGCCATCGTCTCCTACAATGAGCAGTTCTTC CATSTGTSESAIVSYNEQFF
- TRBJ2-6 few TRBV4-3 TGCGCCAGCAGCCAAAGGGAAGGGGCTGGGGCCAACGTCCTGACTTTC CASSQREGAGANVLTF
TRBD1 TRBJ2-7 - TRBV29-1 TGCAGCGTTTCCGGGACAGTCTCCTACGAGCAGTACTTC CSVSGTVSYEQYF
TRBD2 TRBJ2-2 - TRBV4-3 TGCGCCAGCAGCCAAGAGAGGACTAGCGGTATACCGAACACCGGGGAGCTGTTTTTT CASSQERTSGIPNTGELFF
- TRBJ1-2 - TRBV7-6 TGTGCCAGCAGCTTAGGAAGGGCAGGGCTAGGTGGCTACACCTTC CASSLGRAGLGGYTF